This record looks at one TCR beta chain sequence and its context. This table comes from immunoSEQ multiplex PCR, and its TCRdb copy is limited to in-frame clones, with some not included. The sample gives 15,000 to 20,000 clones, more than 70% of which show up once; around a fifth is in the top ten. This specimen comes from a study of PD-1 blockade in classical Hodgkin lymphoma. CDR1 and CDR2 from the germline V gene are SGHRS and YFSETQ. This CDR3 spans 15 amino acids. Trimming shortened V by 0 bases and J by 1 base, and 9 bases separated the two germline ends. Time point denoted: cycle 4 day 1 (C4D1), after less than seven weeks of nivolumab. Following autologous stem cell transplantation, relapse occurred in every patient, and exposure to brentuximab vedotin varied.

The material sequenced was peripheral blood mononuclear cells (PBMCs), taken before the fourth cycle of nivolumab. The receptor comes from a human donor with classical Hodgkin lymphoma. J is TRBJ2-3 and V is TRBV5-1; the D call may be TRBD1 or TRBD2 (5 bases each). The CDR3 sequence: CASSLAGTRTDTQYF. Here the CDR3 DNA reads TGCGCCAGCAGCTTGGCAGGGACCCGCACAGATACGCAGTATTTT.